This T cell receptor beta chain stems from a study of blood T cell repertoires in COVID-19. Study-wide context: COVID-19 samples from acute and convalescent phases originated in the United States, Italy and Spain.

Participant age was roughly 18 to 100 years, and participants resided in about two dozen US areas. Participant reports of clinical history set cohort assignment. Generated by immunoSEQ multiplex PCR, the TCRdb table keeps only in-frame clones and is missing some. The sample contains 190,000 or so clones, 85% of which appear only once. This sequence was found in a man aged 35 to 55 who had recovered from COVID-19. The sequenced sample consisted of PBMCs or T cells enriched from blood (not recorded which).

CDR3 nucleotides: TGTGCCAGCAGTGAGGAAGGGGCAAGCGCTGAAGCTTTCTTT. Translation gives CASSEEGASAEAFF. The rearrangement joins TRBV25-1 to TRBJ1-1; D possibly corresponds to TRBD1 (5 bases). This CDR3 region has 14 residues. Between the trimmed V and J ends, which lost 3 bases and 6 bases, there was a span of 14 bases. The germline CDR1 and CDR2 sequences are MGHDK and SYGVNS. The full variable domain, completed using reference TRBV25-1 and TRBJ1-1, is EADIYQTPRYLVIGTGKKITLECSQTMGHDKMYWYQQDPGMELHLIHYSYGVNSTEKGDLSSESTVSRIRTEHFPLTLESARPSHTSQYLCASSEEGASAEAFFGQGTRLTVV.